Listed here are 32 T cell receptor beta chains from one sample, sequenced in a study of blood T cell repertoires in COVID-19. Sequencing was performed with immunoSEQ multiplex PCR; in TCRdb, only in-frame clones are kept and a portion is missing. The sample consists of roughly 330,000 clones, about 83% of them appearing once. Material: peripheral blood. These receptors all stem from a woman aged 50 to 60 with acute or convalescent COVID-19.

V and J are TRBV2 and TRBJ1-5; D is unclear. Germline CDR1 reads SNHLY; CDR2 reads FYNNEI. V was clipped by 2 bases and J by 3 bases, with 11 bases between them. CDR3 length: 15 amino acids. The CDR3 DNA is TGTGCCAGCAGTGAACGGCGGAAAGCCAATCAGCCCCAGCATTTT. Translated: CASSERRKANQPQHF.

This chain links TRBV11-2 with TRBJ1-5; 7 bases map to TRBD1. The CDR3 runs 14 residues. V trimming: 5 bases; J trimming: 5 bases; junction bases outside the gene matches: 6. CDR1 is SGHAT, CDR2 FQNNGV, per germline. The CDR3 loop reads CASSPDRVDQPQHF. The DNA of the CDR3 is TGTGCCAGCAGCCCAGACAGGGTCGATCAGCCCCAGCATTTT. Together with reference TRBV11-2 and TRBJ1-5, the CDR3 gives the full variable domain: EAGVAQSPRYKIIEKRQSVAFWCNPISGHATLYWYQQILGQGPKLLIQFQNNGVVDDSQLPKDRFSAERLKGVDSTLKIQPAKLEDSAVYLCASSPDRVDQPQHFGDGTRLSIL.

Notes on this clone: Compared with germline, one end of the junction differs, possibly owing to a read error. V and J are TRBV5-1 and TRBJ2-1; D ambiguous. This CDR3 has 15 amino acids. CDR1 SGHRS and CDR2 YFSETQ come from the germline V gene. CDR3 residues: CASSSQVNSNNEQFF. The CDR3 coding sequence is TGCGCCAGCAGCTCGCAGGTTAACTCCAACAATGAGCAGTTCTTC.

The chain recombines TRBV11-3 with TRBJ2-7; unclear D gene. CDR3 length: 13 residues. V gave up 5 bases and J gave up 4 bases, with 12 bases separating them. Germline CDR1 and CDR2: SGHNT and YENEEA. CDR3 DNA: TGTGCCAGCAGCCGTGAGGCAACTTACGAGCAGTACTTC. Protein product: CASSREATYEQYF.

The chain combines TRBV28 with TRBJ2-1, with TRBD2 matching over 7 bases. CDR3 length: 15 amino acids. Germline CDR1 reads MDHEN; CDR2 reads SYDVKM. V dropped 5 bases and J dropped 12; count of bases not matched to a gene: 16. CDR3 DNA: TGTGCCAGCAGTCCCTCGGGACTATACAATGACGGGCAGTTCTTC. This translates into CASSPSGLYNDGQFF.

In this sample, this clone turned up once. This sequence joins TRBV19 and TRBJ2-7; 11 bases match TRBD1. Germline CDR1 reads LNHDA; CDR2 reads SQIVND (reference sequence). V shed 3 bases and J 2 bases; nucleotides not matched to a gene: 0. This CDR3 is 14 amino acids long. DNA of the CDR3: TGTGCCAGTAGTATGGGACAGGGGGCCTACGAGCAGTACTTC. This translates into CASSMGQGAYEQYF.

The gene calls are TRBV30 and TRBJ2-7, with D possibly matching TRBD1 (5 bases). Trimming cost V 2 bases and J 3 bases, with 8 bases left between them. From germline, CDR1 is GTSNPN and CDR2 SVGIG (reference sequence). The CDR3 is 12 amino acids. DNA of the CDR3: TGTGCCTGGAGTAATCAGGGCTACGAGCAGTACTTC. This translates into CAWSNQGYEQYF.

The chain recombines TRBV28 with TRBJ2-1; a weak D match, TRBD1 (6 bases). Deletions cut 6 bases from V and 8 bases from J, with 17 bases between. CDR1 MDHEN and CDR2 SYDVKM come from the germline V gene. The CDR3 has 14 residues. The DNA for the CDR3 is TGTGCCAGCAGACAGACAGGACTGCGGGATGAGCAGTTCTTC. This translates into CASRQTGLRDEQFF.

The CDR3 reads CASRLSPGTGPIYSNQPQHF. The CDR3 nucleotides are TGTGCCAGCAGGCTTTCTCCGGGGACAGGCCCAATATATAGCAATCAGCCCCAGCATTTT. The chain couples TRBV28 to TRBJ1-5; 8 bases line up with TRBD1. Germline V gene sequence: CDR1 MDHEN, CDR2 SYDVKM. V shed 6 bases and J 0 bases; nucleotides not matched to a gene: 19. The CDR3 consists of 20 residues.

J is TRBJ2-3 and V is TRBV24-1; D uncertain. Trimming left V 6 bases short and J 0 bases short, with 9 bases between. The germline gives CDR1 KGHDR, CDR2 SFDVKD. The CDR3 has 14 residues. CDR3 nucleotides: TGTGCCACCAGTCCCCTCTATAGCACAGATACGCAGTATTTT. It yields the protein CATSPLYSTDTQYF.

The genes are TRBV28 and TRBJ1-4, with D tentatively TRBD1 (6 bases). Trimming cost V 5 bases and J 5 bases, with 15 bases left between them. Germline CDR1 reads MDHEN; CDR2 reads SYDVKM. The CDR3 totals 15 residues. DNA of the CDR3: TGTGCCAGCAGTGACTACGGGACACAAAATGAAAAACTGTTTTTT. This sequence encodes CASSDYGTQNEKLFF.

The gene calls are TRBV19 and TRBJ1-5, with TRBD1 matching 10 bases. The length of the CDR3 is 15 residues. Per the germline V gene, CDR1 is LNHDA and CDR2 is SQIVND (reference sequence). The V gene end was trimmed by 6 bases and the J gene end by 3 bases; junction bases not matched to a gene: 5. CDR3 nucleotides: TGTGCCAGTAGCGGGACAGGGGTGTACAATCAGCCCCAGCATTTT. Its protein is CASSGTGVYNQPQHF.

The chain combines TRBV20-1 with TRBJ1-2; TRBD1 matches 10 bases. J was trimmed by 2 bases and V by 3 bases; bases with no gene match: 6. Germline assignment: CDR1 DFQATT and CDR2 SNEGSKA (reference sequence). The CDR3 spans 15 residues. DNA for the CDR3: TGCAGTGCTAGTGACAGGGGGCCCTTCAACTATGGCTACACCTTC. It encodes CSASDRGPFNYGYTF.

The rearrangement uses TRBV6-4 and TRBJ1-2, with 9 bases lining up with TRBD1. The V segment lost 6 bases and the J segment 2 bases; nucleotides outside the gene matches: 1. The V gene's germline CDR1 is MRHNA and CDR2 SNTAGT. CDR3 length equals 13 residues. Written as DNA, the CDR3 is TGTGCCAGCAGACAGGGGGCCAACTATGGCTACACCTTC. It is translated as CASRQGANYGYTF.

The rearrangement uses TRBV5-1 and TRBJ2-7; 10 bases are shared with TRBD2. Germline CDR1 is SGHRS and CDR2 is YFSETQ. V dropped 4 bases and J dropped 6; count of bases not matched to a gene: 19. The CDR3 covers 18 residues. The CDR3 DNA reads as TGCGCCAGCAGCCAAGCTCGAGCGGGAGGGCTTTTATATTTCGAGCAGTACTTC. Its translation is CASSQARAGGLLYFEQYF.

In the case of this clone: At one end the junction does not follow the germline gene, possibly because of a read error. The CDR3: CASSGGTGGTYNEQFF. CDR3 DNA sequence: TGTGCCAGCAGCGGGGGGACAGGGGGCACCTACAATGAGCAATTCTTC. The chain links TRBV9 to TRBJ2-1; the match to TRBD1 covers 12 bases. The CDR3 is 16 amino acids. Germline-derived CDR1 and CDR2 are SGDLS and YYNGEE.

The V gene is TRBV6-9, the J gene TRBJ1-3, with unresolved D. The germline V gene encodes CDR1 MNHGY and CDR2 SVAAGI. The V and J ends lost 7 bases and 0 bases respectively, with 10 bases between them. The CDR3 is 14 residues long. CDR3 DNA: TGTGCCAGCACGACTCAGTCCTCTGGAAACACCATATATTTT. This sequence encodes CASTTQSSGNTIYF.

V is TRBV10-3 and J is TRBJ2-3; 7 bases are a match to TRBD2. The CDR3 runs 15 residues. V lost 4 bases and J lost 4; bases outside the gene matches: 8. CDR1 ENHRY and CDR2 SYGVKD come from the germline V gene. DNA for the CDR3: TGTGCCATCAGTGGCTCAGCGGGAAGTGCAGATACGCAGTATTTT. Amino acid sequence: CAISGSAGSADTQYF.

In this sample, this clone turned up once. The V call is TRBV13, the J call TRBJ1-5; no reliable D call. The CDR3 runs 13 residues. Germline lookup yields CDR1 PRHDT and CDR2 FYEKMQ (reference sequence). Between the trimmed V and J ends, which lost 1 base and 6 bases, there was a span of 7 bases. The CDR3 protein is CASSLDRGQPQHF. CDR3 coding DNA: TGTGCCAGCAGCTTAGATCGAGGTCAGCCCCAGCATTTT.

The chain links TRBV18 to TRBJ2-2; TRBD1 aligns across 7 bases. The CDR3 spans 15 residues. V gave up 2 bases and J gave up 7 bases; unmatched junction bases: 7. CDR1 and CDR2 from the germline V gene are KGHSH and LQKENI. The CDR3 region has the DNA TGTGCCAGCTCACCATCGACAGGGTTCGGCGGGGAGCTGTTTTTT. Amino acids: CASSPSTGFGGELFF.

V usage is TRBV18 and J usage is TRBJ2-5; D is possibly TRBD1 (5 bases). The V end was cut by 5 bases, the J end by 3 bases, with 10 bases between. The CDR3 totals 13 residues. Germline V gene lookup returns CDR1 KGHSH and CDR2 LQKENI. CDR3 loop: CASSRGQKETQYF. CDR3 nucleotides: TGTGCCAGCTCAAGGGGCCAAAAAGAGACCCAGTACTTC.

This clone is a singleton in its sample. V gene TRBV5-1 combines with J gene TRBJ1-2; D ambiguous. This CDR3 has 15 residues. Germline V gene sequence: CDR1 SGHRS, CDR2 YFSETQ. The germline V and J ends were trimmed by 4 bases and 5 bases, with 18 bases remaining between them. The CDR3, as DNA: TGCGCCAGCAGCCCCCGGACTGCCGGCCCTTATGGCTACACCTTC. This translates into CASSPRTAGPYGYTF.

As regards this clone: One junction end does not reproduce the germline sequence, and a read error may be involved. The chain is built from TRBV7-2 and TRBJ2-3; D remains ambiguous. The germline CDR1 and CDR2 sequences are SGHTA and FQGNSA. The CDR3 contains 14 residues. The CDR3 nucleotides read TGTGCCAGCAGCTTAGCGGGTAGCATAGATACGCAGTATTTT. It codes for CASSLAGSIDTQYF.

The rearrangement joins TRBV24-1 to TRBJ1-5; weak D call: TRBD1 (5 bases). V lost 7 bases, J lost 6 bases, and 12 bases lay in between. Germline CDR1 KGHDR, CDR2 SFDVKD. The CDR3 totals 13 residues. CDR3 sequence: CATSGGWGQPQHF. The CDR3 DNA reads TGTGCCACCAGCGGGGGGTGGGGTCAGCCCCAGCATTTT.

In DNA, the CDR3 is TGTGCCAGCAGCCAAGAAGGCGGGACAGGGGCAAAGGGGGCTTTCTTT. It yields the protein CASSQEGGTGAKGAFF. The rearrangement joins TRBV4-2 to TRBJ1-1; 10 bases are shared with TRBD1. Germline V lookup: CDR1 LGHNA, CDR2 YNFKEQ. V was pared by 0 bases and J by 11 bases, with 12 bases of the junction left unmatched. This CDR3 has 16 residues.

The chain is built from TRBV10-3 and TRBJ2-7; 9 nucleotides match TRBD1. In germline, CDR1 is ENHRY, CDR2 SYGVKD. The CDR3 consists of 13 residues. The trim removed 7 bases at V and 5 bases at J, leaving 6 bases unmatched. CDR3 in DNA: TGTGCCATCAACCGGGACAGGGAAAACGAGCAGTACTTC. The encoded protein is CAINRDRENEQYF.

This chain joins TRBV2 and TRBJ2-1; 7 bases are a match to TRBD2. The CDR3 loop spans 14 amino acids. CDR1 and CDR2 from the germline V gene are SNHLY and FYNNEI. V was clipped by 4 bases and J by 5 bases; unmatched bases: 5. CDR3 sequence (DNA): TGTGCCAGCAGTGGGACTAGGGGCAACAATGAGCAGTTCTTC. Translated, it gives CASSGTRGNNEQFF.

This clone was recorded once. The chain links TRBV19 to TRBJ1-6; D might be TRBD1 (5 bases). Deletions cut 4 bases from V and 5 bases from J, with 18 bases between. Germline V CDR1 and CDR2: LNHDA, SQIVND (reference sequence). The CDR3 has 17 residues. The CDR3 DNA reads TGTGCCAGTAGTAGGGGACTTGATACGGGGAATAATTCACCCCTCCACTTT. It codes for CASSRGLDTGNNSPLHF. Combining the CDR3 with reference TRBV19 and TRBJ1-6 gives the whole variable domain DGGITQSPKYLFRKEGQNVTLSCEQNLNHDAMYWYRQDPGQGLRLIYYSQIVNDFQKGDIAEGYSVSREKKESFPLTVTSAQKNPTAFYLCASSRGLDTGNNSPLHFGNGTRLTVT.

This clone occurred once. The V gene is TRBV5-1, the J gene TRBJ2-1; TRBD2 agrees at 8 bases. CDR1 and CDR2 (germline): SGHRS, YFSETQ. Trimming cost V 4 bases and J 4 bases; bases outside gene matches: 7. The CDR3 consists of 15 residues. Written as DNA, the CDR3 is TGCGCCAGCAGCCCACGGGAGGGGTCGTACAATGAGCAGTTCTTC. Protein: CASSPREGSYNEQFF.

The chain employs TRBV5-4 and TRBJ1-4, with 8 nucleotides matching TRBD1. Looked up from germline, CDR1 is SGHNT and CDR2 is YYREEE (reference sequence). The CDR3 is made up of 16 amino acids. J gave up 6 bases and V 4 bases, and 11 bases lay outside the gene matches. The CDR3 sequence: CASSLKSGQGYEKLFF. The CDR3 nucleotides read TGTGCCAGCAGCCTGAAAAGTGGACAGGGTTATGAAAAACTGTTTTTT.

The chain carries TRBV9 and TRBJ1-4; 9 positions agree with TRBD1. There are 15 residues in the CDR3. Trimming removed 6 bases from V and 5 bases from J; junction bases left unmatched: 8. Per the germline V gene, CDR1 is SGDLS and CDR2 is YYNGEE. Written as DNA, the CDR3 is TGTGCCAGCACACATAGGGGGACAGGGAATGAAAAACTGTTTTTT. Its protein is CASTHRGTGNEKLFF.

The chain recombines TRBV7-9 with TRBJ1-4; 10 bases align to TRBD1. J lost 4 bases, V lost 5 bases, and 4 bases had no gene match. The germline V gene has CDR1 SEHNR and CDR2 FQNEAQ (reference sequence). CDR3 size: 15 residues. This CDR3 is CASSPGDRGNEKLFF. CDR3 sequence (DNA): TGTGCCAGCAGCCCAGGGGACAGGGGTAATGAAAAACTGTTTTTT. The whole variable domain, filled in from reference TRBV7-9 and TRBJ1-4, reads DTGVSQNPRHKITKRGQNVTFRCDPISEHNRLYWYRQTLGQGPEFLTYFQNEAQLEKSRLLSDRFSAERPKGSFSTLEIQRTEQGDSAMYLCASSPGDRGNEKLFFGSGTQLSVL.